A single sample gave rise to the 21 T cell receptor beta chains below, sequenced in a study of cytomegalovirus exposure and HLA in healthy donors. 60 Vbeta and 13 Jbeta primers were used in PCR. TCRdb's copy holds only in-frame clones and misses some; the assay was immunoSEQ multiplex PCR. The repertoire has around 150,000 clones, around 68% of them found once; the top ten carry about 1.3%. Sequencing used PBMCs. The receptors originated from a man in his fifties in good health and CMV-seronegative.

This chain connects TRBV21-1 to TRBJ1-3; TRBD1, the D gene given by the table, was not confirmed from the DNA. TRBV21-1 is assigned pseudogene status. The CDR3 is 19 amino acids. The CDR3 DNA reads as TGTGCCAGCAGCAGAGGGCAGGACAGGGACTGTAGCTCTGGAAACACCATATATTTT. It specifies CASSRGQDRDCSSGNTIYF.

This clone was detected once. The chain couples TRBV19 to TRBJ2-7, with a possible D match to TRBD1 (6 bases). CDR1 and CDR2 (germline): LNHDA, SQIVND (reference sequence). Trimming removed 3 bases at V and 3 bases at J, with 12 bases between. There are 14 residues in the CDR3. The CDR3 loop is CASSIERGNYEQYF. Here the CDR3 DNA reads TGTGCCAGTAGTATCGAGAGGGGGAACTACGAGCAGTACTTC.

The rearrangement joins TRBV7-2 to TRBJ2-5, with TRBD2 matching over 8 bases. The J segment lost 1 base and the V segment lost 8 bases, leaving 6 bases of the junction unmatched. There are 14 residues in the CDR3. Germline V gives CDR1 SGHTA, CDR2 FQGNSA. The CDR3 DNA follows: TGTGCCAGCGGACTCGGGGGGGTCCAAGAGACCCAGTACTTC. The encoded protein is CASGLGGVQETQYF.

A few counts support this clone. The V gene is TRBV5-1, the J gene TRBJ2-7; the match to TRBD1 covers 8 bases. This CDR3 has 15 residues. Germline V gene data show CDR1 as SGHRS and CDR2 as YFSETQ. The ends lost 2 bases at V and 3 bases at J; junction bases unmatched: 7. CDR3 amino acids: CASSFQTGEGYEQYF. The DNA for the CDR3 is TGCGCCAGCAGCTTCCAGACAGGGGAAGGCTACGAGCAGTACTTC.

The CDR3 bases are TGTGCCAGCAGTTGGGACAGGGCTAGCACCGGGGAGCTGTTTTTT. As protein: CASSWDRASTGELFF. The chain uses TRBV6-5 and TRBJ2-2; 9 bases agree with TRBD1. Germline V gene sequence: CDR1 MNHEY, CDR2 SVGAGI. V gave up 4 bases and J gave up 4 bases; unmatched junction bases: 4. This CDR3 has 15 amino acids.

The gene calls are TRBV27 and TRBJ1-1, with D possibly being TRBD1 (5 bases). CDR1 MNHEY and CDR2 SMNVEV come from the germline V gene (reference sequence). The CDR3 spans 15 residues. V was pared by 3 bases and J by 0 bases, with 11 bases between. Here the CDR3 reads CASSFRGGVNTEAFF. In nucleotides, the CDR3 is TGTGCCAGCAGTTTTCGGGGAGGGGTGAACACTGAAGCTTTCTTT.

The V call is TRBV6-6, the J call TRBJ2-7; TRBD1 matches at 9 bases. Germline V CDR1 and CDR2: MNHNY, SVGAGI (reference sequence). V gave up 2 bases and J gave up 2 bases; unmatched junction bases: 7. The CDR3 loop spans 16 amino acids. In DNA form, the CDR3 reads TGTGCCAGCAGTTACCAACCGGGACAGGGTGCCTACGAGCAGTACTTC. Translated: CASSYQPGQGAYEQYF.

Written as DNA, the CDR3 is TGTGCCAGCAGTTGGAGTCCGAACACCGGGGAGCTGTTTTTT. Translation: CASSWSPNTGELFF. This chain connects TRBV27 to TRBJ2-2; D is ambiguous. The germline V and J ends were trimmed by 4 bases and 0 bases, with 6 bases remaining between them. This CDR3 region has 14 residues. Germline V CDR1 and CDR2: MNHEY, SMNVEV (reference sequence).

This chain joins TRBV2 and TRBJ2-1; 7 bases align to TRBD2. Trimming cost V 7 bases and J 3 bases; bases outside gene matches: 6. This CDR3 has 14 residues. Looked up from germline, CDR1 is SNHLY and CDR2 is FYNNEI. CDR3 coding DNA: TGTGCCAGCACGGTCCAGCGGGGCTACAATGAGCAGTTCTTC. It translates to CASTVQRGYNEQFF.

This clone was detected only a few times. The rearrangement joins TRBV7-9 to TRBJ1-5, with unresolved D. Trimming took off 5 bases at V and 2 bases at J, with 13 bases between the two ends. Germline-derived CDR1 and CDR2 are SEHNR and FQNEAQ (reference sequence). There are 15 residues in the CDR3. The CDR3 nucleotides read TGTGCCAGCAGCCGAGAGGCGCCGGGCAATCAGCCCCAGCATTTT. Translation gives CASSREAPGNQPQHF.

The J gene is TRBJ2-1, the V gene TRBV25-1, with 9 bases lining up with TRBD1. From germline, CDR1 is MGHDK and CDR2 SYGVNS. The CDR3 consists of 15 residues. Unmatched junction bases numbered 8, after V lost 6 bases and J lost 5 bases. CDR3 nucleotide sequence: TGTGCCAGCAGCTACTGGGACAGGGTCGACAATGAGCAGTTCTTC. It is translated as CASSYWDRVDNEQFF.

The CDR3 DNA sequence: TGTGCCAGCAGCCGGGACAGGGGCTACGAGCAGTACTTC. This encodes CASSRDRGYEQYF. The rearrangement joins TRBV11-2 to TRBJ2-7; 10 bases are shared with TRBD1. Trimming took 5 bases from V and 3 from J; bases not matched to a gene: 1. From germline, CDR1 is SGHAT and CDR2 FQNNGV. CDR3 length equals 13 residues.

The chain recombines TRBV5-6 with TRBJ2-3, with 8 bases aligning to TRBD1. Germline CDR1 and CDR2: SGHDT and YYEEEE. V lost 3 bases, J lost 5 bases, and 5 bases stayed unmatched. This CDR3 is built from 14 residues. The CDR3: CASSSRGPEDTQYF. The CDR3 region has the DNA TGTGCCAGCAGCTCCAGGGGGCCGGAAGATACGCAGTATTTT.

The gene calls are TRBV4-1 and TRBJ2-2; the match to TRBD2 covers 9 bases. CDR1 is MGHRA and CDR2 is YSYEKL in the germline V gene. This CDR3 has 17 residues. Germline trimming cut 1 base from V and 5 bases from J; bases unmatched to any gene: 8. For the CDR3, the DNA is TGCGCCAGCAGCCAAGTAGGTAGCGGGGGATATACCGGGGAGCTGTTTTTT. It specifies CASSQVGSGGYTGELFF.

This clone was recorded a few times. Other DNA sequences of this sample code for an identical CDR3. CDR3 in amino acids: CASSQGQGYTDTQYF. Written as DNA, the CDR3 is TGTGCCAGCAGCCAAGGCCAGGGCTACACAGATACGCAGTATTTT. The genes are TRBV14 and TRBJ2-3; perhaps TRBD1 as D (5 bases). V dropped 1 base and J dropped 2 bases, with 10 bases sitting between them. The CDR3 runs 15 residues. The germline CDR1 and CDR2 sequences are SGHDN and FVKESK.

V is TRBV29-1 and J is TRBJ2-7; D perhaps matches TRBD1 (6 bases). Germline lookup yields CDR1 SQVTM and CDR2 ANQGSEA. The CDR3 totals 14 residues. Deletions cut 7 bases from V and 0 bases from J, with 16 bases between. The CDR3 spells CSALYTGYSYEQYF. The DNA of the CDR3 is TGCAGCGCGCTTTACACAGGGTACTCCTACGAGCAGTACTTC.

CDR3 loop: CASSLGTGDEKLFF. The CDR3 DNA reads TGCGCCAGCAGCTTAGGGACGGGGGATGAAAAACTGTTTTTT. The rearrangement links TRBV5-1 to TRBJ1-4; possible D gene TRBD1, 5 bases. The germline CDR1 and CDR2 sequences are SGHRS and YFSETQ. The CDR3 totals 14 residues. V lost 2 bases and J 6 bases, leaving 11 bases between the germline ends.

The chain uses TRBV6-1 and TRBJ2-7, with unresolved D. The CDR3 sequence is 17 residues long. Germline V gene lookup returns CDR1 MNHNS and CDR2 SASEGT. V lost 4 bases to trimming and J lost 6 bases, with 25 bases between them. The CDR3 nucleotides read TGTGCCAGCAGTGGAAAGCAGTCAGGTCAATTTTTGGGCGAGCAGTACTTC. It encodes CASSGKQSGQFLGEQYF.

The chain combines TRBV5-1 with TRBJ1-5, with 9 bases identical to TRBD1. The V gene's germline CDR1 is SGHRS and CDR2 YFSETQ. The CDR3 is 15 residues long. With V trimmed by 7 bases and J by 6 bases, 11 bases remained unmatched. CDR3 nucleotides: TGCGCCAGCGGGACCGAGACAGGGGGTGGTCAGCCCCAGCATTTT. It encodes CASGTETGGGQPQHF.

The V call is TRBV7-6, the J call TRBJ2-7, with D perhaps TRBD2 (6 bases). The CDR3 is made up of 13 amino acids. V dropped 5 bases and J dropped 3 bases, with 11 bases sitting between them. CDR1 and CDR2 from the germline V gene are SGHVS and FNYEAQ. The CDR3 coding sequence is TGTGCCAGCAGCCGGGACTGGGTCTACGAGCAGTACTTC. It translates to CASSRDWVYEQYF.

This clone has just a few counts. The V gene is TRBV2, the J gene TRBJ2-5, with TRBD1 matching 8 bases. This CDR3 has 15 amino acids. V shed 6 bases and J 1 base; nucleotides not matched to a gene: 7. Germline loops: CDR1 SNHLY, CDR2 FYNNEI. Here the CDR3 DNA reads TGTGCCAGCAGATTTAATACAGGGGGCCAAGAGACCCAGTACTTC. Translated, it gives CASRFNTGGQETQYF.